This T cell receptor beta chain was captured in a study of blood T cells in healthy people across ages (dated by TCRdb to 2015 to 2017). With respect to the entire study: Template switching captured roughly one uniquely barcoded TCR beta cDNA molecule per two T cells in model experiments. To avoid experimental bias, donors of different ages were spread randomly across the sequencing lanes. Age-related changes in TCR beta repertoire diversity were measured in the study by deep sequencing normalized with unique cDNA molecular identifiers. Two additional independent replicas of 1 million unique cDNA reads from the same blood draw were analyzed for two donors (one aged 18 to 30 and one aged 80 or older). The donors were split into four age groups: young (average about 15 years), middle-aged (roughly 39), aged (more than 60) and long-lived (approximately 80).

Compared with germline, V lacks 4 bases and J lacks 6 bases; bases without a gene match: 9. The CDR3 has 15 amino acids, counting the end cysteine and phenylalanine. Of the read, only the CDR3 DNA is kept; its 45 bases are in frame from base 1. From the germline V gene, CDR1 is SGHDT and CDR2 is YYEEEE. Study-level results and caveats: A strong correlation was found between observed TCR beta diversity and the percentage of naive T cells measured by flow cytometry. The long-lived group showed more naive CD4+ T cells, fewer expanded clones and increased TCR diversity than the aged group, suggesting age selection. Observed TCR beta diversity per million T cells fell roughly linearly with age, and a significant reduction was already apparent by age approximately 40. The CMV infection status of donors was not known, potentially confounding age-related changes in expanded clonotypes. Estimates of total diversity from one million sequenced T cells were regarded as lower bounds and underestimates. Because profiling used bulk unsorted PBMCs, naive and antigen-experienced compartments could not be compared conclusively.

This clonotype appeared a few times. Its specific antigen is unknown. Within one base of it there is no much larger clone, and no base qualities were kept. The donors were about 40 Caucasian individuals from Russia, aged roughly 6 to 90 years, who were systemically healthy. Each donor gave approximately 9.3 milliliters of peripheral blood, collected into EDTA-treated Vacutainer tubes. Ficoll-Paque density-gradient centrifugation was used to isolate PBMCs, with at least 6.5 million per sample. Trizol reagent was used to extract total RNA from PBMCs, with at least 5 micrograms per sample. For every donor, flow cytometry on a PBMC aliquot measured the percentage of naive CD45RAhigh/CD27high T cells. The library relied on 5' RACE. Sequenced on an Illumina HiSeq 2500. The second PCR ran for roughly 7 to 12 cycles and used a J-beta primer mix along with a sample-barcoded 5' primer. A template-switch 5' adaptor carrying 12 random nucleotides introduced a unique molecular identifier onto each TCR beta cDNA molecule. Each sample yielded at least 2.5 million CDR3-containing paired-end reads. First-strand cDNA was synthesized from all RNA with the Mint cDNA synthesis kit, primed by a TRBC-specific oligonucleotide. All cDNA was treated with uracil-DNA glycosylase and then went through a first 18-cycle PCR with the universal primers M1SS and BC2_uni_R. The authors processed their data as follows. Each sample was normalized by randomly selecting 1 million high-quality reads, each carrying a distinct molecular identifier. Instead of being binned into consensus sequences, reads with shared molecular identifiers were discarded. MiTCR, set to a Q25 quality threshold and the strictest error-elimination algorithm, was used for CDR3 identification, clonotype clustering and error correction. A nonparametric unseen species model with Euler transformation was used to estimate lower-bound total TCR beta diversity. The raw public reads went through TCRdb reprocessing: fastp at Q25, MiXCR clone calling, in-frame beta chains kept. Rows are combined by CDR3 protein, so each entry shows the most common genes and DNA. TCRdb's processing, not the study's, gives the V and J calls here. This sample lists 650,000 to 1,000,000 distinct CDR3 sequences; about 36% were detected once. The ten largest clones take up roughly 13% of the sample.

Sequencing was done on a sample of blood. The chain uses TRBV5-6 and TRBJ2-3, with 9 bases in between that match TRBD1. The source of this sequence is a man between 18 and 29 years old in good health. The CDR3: CASSPQTGGTDTQYF. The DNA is TGTGCCAGCAGCCCCCAGACAGGGGGAACGGATACGCAGTATTTT.